This T cell receptor beta chain is from a study of early T cells in non-severe SARS-CoV-2 infection (dated by TCRdb to about 2021). Broadly, across the study: Because TCR sequencing relied on bulk RNA taken from unsorted whole blood, pairing of alpha and beta chains was not possible. The investigation overall reported the following: VDJdb matching was skewed toward anti-spike CD8 responses and likely underestimated virus-specific expansions by missing private and CD4 specificities.

CDR1 and CDR2, looked up from the germline V gene, are SGHTA and FQGNSA. V was cut back by 3 bases and J by 0 bases, leaving a gap of 6 bases between them. The CDR3 holds 13 amino acids from the cysteine to the phenylalanine. Here the CDR3 DNA is all that survives: 39 bases in frame from base 1. This clonotype appeared a few times. The antigen it binds to is not known. No much larger clone is present one base from it, and per-base qualities are unavailable. The library was prepared using 5' RACE. The run used a NextSeq 500. Unique molecular identifiers were attached to individual cDNA molecules in the TCR library protocol so that sequencing error and PCR bias could be corrected. Both TCR alpha and beta chains were sequenced, and tight co-correlation was observed between alpha and beta sequence abundances in each sample. In the paper's pipeline: V gene, J gene and CDR3 annotation of TCR sequences was performed with Decombinator V4. TCRs were defined as expanded if a significant change between any two time points was detected under a Poisson model with p below 0.0001. TCR abundances were normalised to the total number of TCRs sequenced per sample and were expressed as counts per million. MAIT TCRs were defined by TRAV1-2 paired with TRAJ12, TRAJ20 or TRAJ33, and iNKT TCRs by TRAV10 paired with TRAJ18. VDJdb, accessed 1 November 2021, was searched for CMV, EBV and SARS-CoV-2 annotated TCRs, with TCRs annotated for multiple antigens excluded. TCRdb cleaned the public reads at Q25 with fastp, built clones with MiXCR and kept in-frame beta chains. Each entry merges the rows of one CDR3 protein and shows their most common DNA and genes. TCRdb, rather than the study authors, made the V and J calls. The sample contains about 54,000 distinct CDR3 sequences, about 7.7% of them found a single time. The ten largest clones capture approximately 10% of the sample.

This was a case-control study nested in a cohort of healthcare workers in London, UK, who had nasopharyngeal swab PCR tests and blood samples taken every week. Healthcare workers were recruited between 23 and 31 March 2020, during the week of the UK lockdown, and were followed weekly for up to roughly 15 weeks. The clonotype originates from an adult who was a healthcare worker with PCR-confirmed SARS-CoV-2 infection or an uninfected control (not recorded which). The sample here was whole blood, taken at baseline. This sequence uses TRBV7-2 and TRBJ2-7; the D gene cannot be resolved reliably. CDR3 sequence: CASSFGFSYEQYF. The nucleotide sequence is given as TGTGCCAGCAGCTTCGGTTTCTCCTACGAGCAGTACTTC.